This TCR beta chain was identified during a study of CD4 T cell repertoires in COVID-19. Findings of the study overall: SARS-CoV and/or HKU1 spike cultures shared between 7 and 25% of SARS-CoV-2 clonotypes. Several top expanded SARS-CoV-2-reactive clonotypes were shared by two or three memory subsets.

Concerning this clone itself: The antigen remains undetermined.

The CDR3 spans 15 residues. CDR1 is SNHLY, CDR2 FYNNEI, per germline. Trimming removed 6 bases from V and 0 bases from J; junction bases left unmatched: 7. Here immunoSEQ multiplex PCR was the method, and the copy in TCRdb shows in-frame clones only, minus some. Among 7,000 to 8,500 clones listed, less than 90% were seen once. The memory T cells were sequenced right after ex vivo isolation, without culture. The sequences come from effector memory CD4+ T cells from blood, collected before the COVID-19 pandemic. J is TRBJ2-7 and V is TRBV2; TRBD1 aligns across 8 bases. The clonotype was recovered from a human donor who had COVID-19. This chain's CDR3 is CASRPDRGISYEQYF. In DNA form, the CDR3 reads TGTGCCAGCAGACCTGACAGGGGCATCTCCTACGAGCAGTACTTC.